Listed here are 23 T cell receptor beta chains from one sample, sequenced in a study of blood T cell repertoires in COVID-19. Assay used: immunoSEQ multiplex PCR; TCRdb lists only in-frame clones, some missing. The data show about 50,000 clones, 80% to 90% seen once. The sample was peripheral blood. The receptor source for this set is a human donor in a cohort sampled during active COVID-19. The donor label of this sample is uncertain.

V usage is TRBV7-6 and J usage is TRBJ1-2, with 7 bases matching TRBD1. Trimming cost V 5 bases and J 2 bases; bases outside gene matches: 2. There are 13 residues in the CDR3. Germline V CDR1 and CDR2: SGHVS, FNYEAQ. The CDR3 DNA reads TGTGCCAGCAGCCCGACAGGGAACTATGGCTACACCTTC. This translates into CASSPTGNYGYTF. The full variable domain, in which reference TRBV7-6 and TRBJ1-2 provide the parts outside the CDR3, is GAGVSQSPRYKVTKRGQDVALRCDPISGHVSLYWYRQALGQGPEFLTYFNYEAQQDKSGLPNDRFSAERPEGSISTLTIQRTEQRDSAMYRCASSPTGNYGYTFGSGTRLTVV.

The J gene is TRBJ2-7, the V gene TRBV6-5; 10 nucleotides align to TRBD2. CDR3 length: 15 amino acids. Germline V gene data show CDR1 as MNHEY and CDR2 as SVGAGI. V was pared by 2 bases and J by 4 bases, with 5 bases of the junction left unmatched. The CDR3 loop reads CASSYGSGGTYEQYF. The CDR3 region has the DNA TGTGCCAGCAGTTACGGTAGCGGGGGGACTTACGAGCAGTACTTC.

The chain combines TRBV4-3 with TRBJ2-5; 12 bases line up with TRBD2. CDR1 and CDR2 from the germline V gene are LGHNA and YSLEER. This CDR3 is built from 15 residues. J gave up 5 bases and V 8 bases, and 9 bases lay outside the gene matches. DNA of the CDR3: TGCGCCAGCGCTTCTTCCGGGACTAGCGGGGAGACCCAGTACTTC. This sequence encodes CASASSGTSGETQYF.

The chain joins TRBV3-1 (or the pseudogene TRBV3-2) to TRBJ1-1; a weak D match, TRBD1 (6 bases). V dropped 2 bases and J dropped 5 bases, with 21 bases sitting between them. This CDR3 is 17 amino acids long. Germline CDR1 is LGHDT and CDR2 is YNNKEL (reference sequence). This chain's CDR3 is CASSQRTGWKRCTEAFF. The CDR3 nucleotides read TGTGCCAGCAGCCAAAGAACAGGGTGGAAGAGGTGTACTGAAGCTTTCTTT.

The CDR3 DNA is TGTGCCAGCAGCCCGTACGCGGGGGGGCAGACCGGGGAGCTGTTTTTT. Protein: CASSPYAGGQTGELFF. V gene TRBV5-4 combines with J gene TRBJ2-2; 9 bases fit TRBD2. This CDR3 is 16 amino acids long. Germline V gene data show CDR1 as SGHNT and CDR2 as YYREEE (reference sequence). V was clipped by 4 bases and J by 5 bases; unmatched bases: 9.

The chain joins TRBV7-8 to TRBJ1-1; D unclear. This CDR3 contains 11 residues. V lost 5 bases and J lost 3, with 4 bases in between. Germline-derived CDR1 and CDR2 are SGHVS and FQNEAQ. In DNA, the CDR3 is TGTGCCAGCAGCCCCTACACTGAAGCTTTCTTT. It translates to CASSPYTEAFF.

Points on this clone: The sample holds other DNA sequences that translate to the same CDR3. The rearrangement links TRBV6-5 to TRBJ2-7, with TRBD2 matching 11 bases. Germline trimming cut 5 bases from V and 6 bases from J; bases unmatched to any gene: 9. Germline CDR1 reads MNHEY; CDR2 reads SVGAGI. This CDR3 spans 15 amino acids. CDR3 DNA: TGTGCCAGCAGTACGGCCGGGACTAGCGGATCCGAGCAGTACTTC. Encoded protein: CASSTAGTSGSEQYF.

V usage is TRBV29-1 and J usage is TRBJ1-3; the D gene is possibly TRBD1 (5 bases). Germline lookup yields CDR1 SQVTM and CDR2 ANQGSEA. V shed 7 bases and J shed 0 bases, with 10 bases lying between them. This CDR3 contains 13 residues. As DNA, the CDR3 is TGCAGCGCCAAAAGGGGCTCTGGAAACACCATATATTTT. Encoded protein: CSAKRGSGNTIYF.

This chain joins TRBV9 and TRBJ2-3, with 7 bases that match TRBD2. Germline loops: CDR1 SGDLS, CDR2 YYNGEE. The CDR3 totals 15 residues. V shed 3 bases, J shed 0 bases, and the junction held 4 bases outside the gene matches. The CDR3 coding sequence is TGTGCCAGCAGCGGAAGCGGGGTTAGCACAGATACGCAGTATTTT. This encodes CASSGSGVSTDTQYF.

The gene calls are TRBV6-5 and TRBJ2-5; the D gene is possibly TRBD1 (6 bases). The CDR3 loop spans 15 amino acids. V was pared by 6 bases and J by 2 bases, with 16 bases between. Per germline, CDR1 MNHEY and CDR2 SVGAGI. The CDR3 region is CASRPTGMGQETQYF. In DNA, the CDR3 is TGTGCCAGCAGGCCAACAGGGATGGGGCAAGAGACCCAGTACTTC.

The chain has TRBV28 and TRBJ1-3; D may be TRBD1 (5 bases). The CDR3 loop spans 16 amino acids. The V gene's germline CDR1 is MDHEN and CDR2 SYDVKM. V lost 5 bases to trimming and J lost 0 bases, with 14 bases between them. The DNA of the CDR3 is TGTGCCAGCAGTCAATCCCCAGGGCCCTCTGGAAACACCATATATTTT. Amino acids: CASSQSPGPSGNTIYF.

This clone has only one observation. J is TRBJ2-7 and V is TRBV9; 9 bases fit TRBD1. This CDR3 has 14 amino acids. Germline loops: CDR1 SGDLS, CDR2 YYNGEE. The V and J ends lost 4 bases and 3 bases, in that order; junction bases with no gene match: 5. CDR3 loop: CASSPGTGHYEQYF. For the CDR3, the DNA is TGTGCCAGCAGCCCAGGGACAGGGCACTACGAGCAGTACTTC.

The genes are TRBV11-3 and TRBJ2-6, with D maybe TRBD2 (7 bases). Germline CDR1 SGHNT, CDR2 YENEEA. The CDR3 is 16 amino acids. Trimming left V 3 bases short and J 2 bases short, with 11 bases between. CDR3 protein: CASSLKGGAGANVLTF. The CDR3 region has the DNA TGTGCCAGCAGCTTGAAAGGGGGGGCTGGGGCCAACGTCCTGACTTTC.

The rearrangement links TRBV5-1 to TRBJ1-1; 8 nucleotides match TRBD1. The J segment lost 1 base and the V segment lost 0 bases, leaving 5 bases of the junction unmatched. The V gene's germline CDR1 is SGHRS and CDR2 YFSETQ. This CDR3 region has 16 residues. The CDR3 coding sequence is TGCGCCAGCAGCTTGGCCTTGGACAGGGCGAACACTGAAGCTTTCTTT. Translated, it gives CASSLALDRANTEAFF.

This chain links TRBV4-3 with TRBJ1-2, with D unclear. Germline V CDR1 and CDR2: LGHNA, YSLEER. The CDR3 totals 14 residues. V dropped 1 base and J dropped 6 bases, with 12 bases sitting between them. The CDR3 loop is CASSQAPGKDGYTF. The CDR3 DNA reads TGCGCCAGCAGCCAAGCGCCAGGAAAGGATGGCTACACCTTC.

This chain links TRBV5-4 with TRBJ2-1; 8 bases are a match to TRBD2. The V gene's germline CDR1 is SGHNT and CDR2 YYREEE (reference sequence). V lost 3 bases to trimming and J lost 0 bases; unmatched junction nucleotides: 8. There are 17 residues in the CDR3. Here the CDR3 DNA reads TGTGCCAGCAGCTCCGGGACTAGTAGATTCTCCTACAATGAGCAGTTCTTC. Its translation: CASSSGTSRFSYNEQFF. Filled out from reference TRBV5-4 and TRBJ2-1, the complete variable domain reads ETGVTQSPTHLIKTRGQQVTLRCSSQSGHNTVSWYQQALGQGPQFIFQYYREEENGRGNFPPRFSGLQFPNYSSELNVNALELDDSALYLCASSSGTSRFSYNEQFFGPGTRLTVL.

The chain uses TRBV5-4 and TRBJ1-1, with 7 bases that match TRBD1. Germline lookup yields CDR1 SGHNT and CDR2 YYREEE (reference sequence). V trimming: 4 bases; J trimming: 6 bases; junction bases outside the gene matches: 9. This CDR3 region has 14 residues. The CDR3 loop reads CASSPGTVSSEAFF. CDR3 in DNA: TGTGCCAGCAGCCCTGGGACAGTAAGCTCTGAAGCTTTCTTT.

The rearrangement uses TRBV6-5 and TRBJ1-1; TRBD1 is a possible D gene (6 bases). Between the trimmed V and J ends, which lost 5 bases and 4 bases, there was a span of 17 bases. CDR1 MNHEY and CDR2 SVGAGI come from the germline V gene. CDR3 size: 15 residues. The CDR3 sequence is CASSPPGVEGTEAFF. The CDR3 coding sequence is TGTGCCAGCAGTCCTCCAGGGGTTGAGGGCACTGAAGCTTTCTTT.

The chain uses TRBV2 and TRBJ2-5; tentative D call: TRBD1 (5 bases). CDR1 is SNHLY and CDR2 is FYNNEI in the germline V gene. CDR3 length: 12 amino acids. V was trimmed by 6 bases and J by 9 bases, leaving 14 bases between them. The CDR3 DNA reads TGTGCCAGCAGGGGCAGGGATGGGGCCCAGTACTTC. As protein: CASRGRDGAQYF.

The chain uses TRBV6-1 and TRBJ2-7, with D perhaps TRBD1 (5 bases). This CDR3 spans 16 amino acids. Per the germline V gene, CDR1 is MNHNS and CDR2 is SASEGT. The V and J ends lost 2 bases and 2 bases respectively, with 16 bases between them. CDR3 residues: CASSERAITGTYEQYF. The CDR3 coding sequence is TGTGCCAGCAGTGAAAGGGCAATAACAGGAACCTACGAGCAGTACTTC.

This rearrangement joins TRBV19 to TRBJ1-5; D unclear. The CDR3 covers 15 residues. Trimming shortened V by 4 bases and J by 2 bases, and 12 bases separated the two germline ends. Germline V lookup: CDR1 LNHDA, CDR2 SQIVND (reference sequence). The CDR3 loop is CASSNSRWGNQPQHF. The CDR3 DNA sequence: TGTGCCAGTAGTAACTCTAGGTGGGGCAATCAGCCCCAGCATTTT.

This clone was counted between two and nine times. The chain has TRBV7-9 and TRBJ2-7, with D unresolved. The CDR3 consists of 16 residues. Germline CDR1 SEHNR, CDR2 FQNEAQ (reference sequence). V was shortened by 5 bases and J by 2 bases, with 19 bases between the two germline ends. The CDR3 DNA follows: TGTGCCAGCAGCAATTATATTACAGTTGAGCCCTACGAGCAGTACTTC. Amino acids: CASSNYITVEPYEQYF.

The chain couples TRBV5-1 to TRBJ1-4; D is ambiguous. The CDR3 contains 16 residues. Germline V gives CDR1 SGHRS, CDR2 YFSETQ. Trimming took 3 bases from V and 0 from J, leaving 12 bases between them. DNA of the CDR3: TGCGCCAGCAGCTCCCGGGTCCCAGCAACTAATGAAAAACTGTTTTTT. This encodes CASSSRVPATNEKLFF.